This T cell receptor beta chain was sequenced during a study of shared clonotypes between healthy human individuals. Study-level points and caveats: Limitation of the genetic and exposure-history diversity represented came from the few donors.

Germline loops: CDR1 SQVTM, CDR2 ANQGSEA. This CDR3 spans 18 amino acids. Trimming at V came to 3 bases and at J to 2 bases, leaving 12 bases not matched to a gene. Adult Caucasians living in Nashville, Tennessee made up all of the donors. As to this clone: Antigen: not known.

The method was immunoSEQ multiplex PCR; TCRdb's version includes in-frame clones alone and lacks a portion of them. The data show over a million clones, approximately 98.5% seen once. The chain combines TRBV29-1 with TRBJ2-5, with 13 bases identical to TRBD2. What was sequenced was naive CD4+ T cells sorted from blood. Indicated subset: CD45RA+ positively selected. This TCR was sampled from a man in his thirties or forties in good health. This chain's CDR3 is CSVDLGLAGRGGQETQYF. Here the CDR3 DNA reads TGCAGCGTTGACTTGGGACTAGCGGGACGAGGGGGGCAAGAGACCCAGTACTTC. Together with reference TRBV29-1 and TRBJ2-5, the CDR3 gives the full variable domain: SAVISQKPSRDICQRGTSLTIQCQVDSQVTMMFWYRQQPGQSLTLIATANQGSEATYESGFVIDKFPISRPNLTFSTLTVSNMSPEDSSIYLCSVDLGLAGRGGQETQYFGPGTRLLVL.